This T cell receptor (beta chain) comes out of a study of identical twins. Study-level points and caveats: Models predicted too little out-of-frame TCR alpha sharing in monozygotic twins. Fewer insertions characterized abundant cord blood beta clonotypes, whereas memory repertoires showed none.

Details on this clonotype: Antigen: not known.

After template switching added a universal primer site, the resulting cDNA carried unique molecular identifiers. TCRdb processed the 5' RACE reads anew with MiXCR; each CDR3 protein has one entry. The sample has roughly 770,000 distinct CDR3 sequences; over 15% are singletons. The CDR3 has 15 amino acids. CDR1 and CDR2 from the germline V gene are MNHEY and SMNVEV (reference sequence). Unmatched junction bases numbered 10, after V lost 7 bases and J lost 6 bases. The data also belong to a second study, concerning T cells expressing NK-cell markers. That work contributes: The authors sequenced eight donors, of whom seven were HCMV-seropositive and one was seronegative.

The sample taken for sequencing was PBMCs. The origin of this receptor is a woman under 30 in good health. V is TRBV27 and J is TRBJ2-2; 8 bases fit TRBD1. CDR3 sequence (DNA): TGTGCCAGCACCCGGGGACAGGCTCAGGCCGGGGAGCTGTTTTTT. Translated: CASTRGQAQAGELFF.